The 32 T cell receptor beta chains below come from one sample, sequenced in a study of blood T cell repertoires in COVID-19. TCRdb keeps only in-frame clones here, not all; method: immunoSEQ multiplex PCR. Here the sample spans 150,000 to 200,000 clones, 65% to 85% being singletons. The specimen sequenced was peripheral blood. The receptors derive from a woman aged 25 to 39 with acute or convalescent COVID-19.

CDR3 residues: CASRDRGGQPQHF. DNA for the CDR3: TGTGCCAGCAGGGACAGGGGAGGCCAGCCCCAGCATTTT. J is TRBJ1-5 and V is TRBV2; 9 bases align to TRBD1. CDR3 length: 13 amino acids. V lost 6 bases to trimming and J lost 7 bases; unmatched junction nucleotides: 4. From germline, CDR1 is SNHLY and CDR2 FYNNEI. The full variable domain, completed using reference TRBV2 and TRBJ1-5, is EPEVTQTPSHQVTQMGQEVILRCVPISNHLYFYWYRQILGQKVEFLVSFYNNEISEKSEIFDDQFSVERPDGSNFTLKIRSTKLEDSAMYFCASRDRGGQPQHFGDGTRLSIL.

This chain joins TRBV11-2 and TRBJ2-1; a weak D match, TRBD2 (5 bases). Trimming took 3 bases from V and 5 from J, leaving 20 bases between them. Germline-derived CDR1 and CDR2 are SGHAT and FQNNGV. The CDR3 has 17 residues. CDR3 in DNA: TGTGCCAGCAGCTTTGGTTTGCGAGCGGACCAGGACAATGAGCAGTTCTTC. Translated, it gives CASSFGLRADQDNEQFF.

The gene calls are TRBV29-1 and TRBJ1-2; no clear D. V was cut by 7 bases and J by 5 bases, with 14 bases left in between. The length of the CDR3 is 12 residues. Germline V gene sequence: CDR1 SQVTM, CDR2 ANQGSEA. The DNA for the CDR3 is TGCAGCGCCAAAGACTTGAAATATGGCTACACCTTC. Translating gives CSAKDLKYGYTF.

The chain combines TRBV28 with TRBJ2-7, with a weak D call TRBD2 (6 bases). V was pared by 6 bases and J by 2 bases, with 14 bases between. Looked up from germline, CDR1 is MDHEN and CDR2 is SYDVKM. The CDR3 is made up of 14 amino acids. The CDR3 DNA reads as TGTGCCAGCAGCCATGGGGGGTCCACCTACGAGCAGTACTTC. Translation gives CASSHGGSTYEQYF.

The J gene is TRBJ2-7, the V gene TRBV20-1, with a possible D match to TRBD1 (6 bases). The CDR3 runs to 11 residues. Germline V gene data show CDR1 as DFQATT and CDR2 as SNEGSKA (reference sequence). For the CDR3, the DNA is TGCAGCGGACGACGGACAGACCGACAGTACTTC. This translates into CSGRRTDRQYF.

This clone was detected only a few times. The V gene is TRBV27, the J gene TRBJ1-1; no reliable D call. Per the germline V gene, CDR1 is MNHEY and CDR2 is SMNVEV (reference sequence). Trimming took 6 bases from V and 7 from J, leaving 18 bases between them. This CDR3 is 14 amino acids long. The CDR3 reads CASSATVWSDEAFF. CDR3 nucleotide sequence: TGTGCCAGCAGCGCAACTGTTTGGTCTGATGAAGCTTTCTTT.

Turning to this clone: At the DNA level, this CDR3 is encoded by other sequences in the same sample as well. The chain has TRBV28 and TRBJ2-3, with D tentatively TRBD2 (6 bases). CDR3 size: 15 residues. The V end lost 4 bases, the J end lost 2 bases, and 13 bases lay between the germline ends. The V gene's germline CDR1 is MDHEN and CDR2 SYDVKM. CDR3 in DNA: TGTGCCAGCAGTTCCACCGGGACTCACACAGATACGCAGTATTTT. It encodes CASSSTGTHTDTQYF.

The gene calls are TRBV4-3 and TRBJ2-7; 12 bases align to TRBD2. There are 15 residues in the CDR3. The V gene's germline CDR1 is LGHNA and CDR2 YSLEER. Losses at the gene ends were 5 bases for V and 4 bases for J; bases not matched to a gene: 6. In DNA, the CDR3 is TGCGCCAGCAGCACCGGACTAGCGGGACTGTACGAGCAGTACTTC. Amino acids: CASSTGLAGLYEQYF.

This clone was detected only a few times. This chain links TRBV25-1 with TRBJ1-5; 8 bases agree with TRBD1. V was pared by 8 bases and J by 7 bases, with 10 bases of the junction left unmatched. The CDR3 is 14 residues long. CDR1 is MGHDK and CDR2 is SYGVNS in the germline V gene. The CDR3 here is CASSPDRGGQPQHF. In DNA, the CDR3 is TGTGCCAGCTCCCCCGACAGGGGCGGACAGCCCCAGCATTTT.

The chain has TRBV5-4 and TRBJ1-3; D is possibly TRBD1 (6 bases). Germline V lookup: CDR1 SGHNT, CDR2 YYREEE (reference sequence). The CDR3 sequence is 17 residues long. Trimming removed 1 base from V and 2 bases from J, with 16 bases in between. The DNA of the CDR3 is TGTGCCAGCAGCTTGTTTGGGGGCGCAAGTCCTGGAAACACCATATATTTT. Translation gives CASSLFGGASPGNTIYF.

This chain joins TRBV5-6 and TRBJ1-1; D unclear. Germline V gene lookup returns CDR1 SGHDT and CDR2 YYEEEE. V was trimmed by 0 bases and J by 10 bases, leaving 13 bases between them. The CDR3 spans 13 residues. The CDR3 DNA is TGTGCCAGCAGCTTGGGTGCGACTCTGGGAGCTTTCTTT. The encoded protein is CASSLGATLGAFF.

CDR3 in amino acids: CSGSSGRADTQYF. Here the CDR3 DNA reads TGCAGCGGCTCTAGCGGGAGGGCAGATACGCAGTATTTT. The V and J genes are TRBV29-1 and TRBJ2-3, with 12 bases identical to TRBD2. There are 13 residues in the CDR3. V lost 7 bases, J lost 4 bases, and 3 bases stayed unmatched. CDR1 SQVTM and CDR2 ANQGSEA come from the germline V gene.

The V and J genes are TRBV28 and TRBJ2-4, with D uncertain. The length of the CDR3 is 15 residues. Trimming pared 5 bases from V and 6 bases from J, leaving 17 bases between. From germline, CDR1 is MDHEN and CDR2 SYDVKM. The chain's CDR3 is CASSPPLAARNIQYF. The CDR3 nucleotides are TGTGCCAGCAGTCCCCCCCTGGCGGCAAGAAACATTCAGTACTTC.

The rearrangement joins TRBV19 to TRBJ1-5; D not resolved. The CDR3 is made up of 13 amino acids. CDR1 and CDR2 (germline): LNHDA, SQIVND (reference sequence). The V and J ends lost 3 bases and 2 bases respectively, with 5 bases between them. In DNA form, the CDR3 reads TGTGCCAGTAGTATCGCGGGCAATCAGCCCCAGCATTTT. Amino acids: CASSIAGNQPQHF.

The chain links TRBV7-8 to TRBJ2-2; TRBD1 is a possible D gene (6 bases). Germline CDR1 reads SGHVS; CDR2 reads FQNEAQ. V dropped 9 bases and J dropped 13 bases, with 18 bases sitting between them. The CDR3 runs 12 residues. CDR3 amino acids: CASTPRGNRLFF. The CDR3 region has the DNA TGTGCCAGTACCCCAAGGGGGAATCGGCTGTTTTTT.

The chain carries TRBV27 and TRBJ2-7, with D maybe TRBD2 (6 bases). V lost 5 bases and J 6 bases, leaving 14 bases between the germline ends. CDR1 is MNHEY, CDR2 SMNVEV, per germline (reference sequence). This CDR3 region has 13 residues. Here the CDR3 DNA reads TGTGCCAGCAGTGGAGGCGGGGTTGGCGAGCAGTACTTC. Protein: CASSGGGVGEQYF.

The chain joins TRBV7-3 to TRBJ2-2; 7 nucleotides line up with TRBD2. Germline lookup yields CDR1 SGHTA and CDR2 FQGTGA. CDR3 size: 16 residues. The trim removed 5 bases at V and 8 bases at J, leaving 14 bases unmatched. CDR3 region: CASSLGQRGFSGELFF. The CDR3 region has the DNA TGTGCCAGCAGCCTCGGCCAGCGGGGTTTCTCTGGGGAGCTGTTTTTT.

This clone was recorded a few times. The chain's CDR3 is CASSQDRLVQETQYF. In nucleotides, the CDR3 is TGCGCCAGCAGCCAAGATCGACTAGTGCAAGAGACCCAGTACTTC. This chain connects TRBV4-1 to TRBJ2-5; perhaps TRBD2 as D (6 bases). The germline V and J ends were trimmed by 0 bases and 2 bases, with 10 bases remaining between them. Germline assignment: CDR1 MGHRA and CDR2 YSYEKL. CDR3 length: 15 amino acids.

The genes are TRBV30 and TRBJ1-2, with D uncertain. The CDR3 contains 14 residues. Germline CDR1 GTSNPN, CDR2 SVGIG (reference sequence). The V and J ends lost 2 bases and 8 bases respectively, with 18 bases between them. This CDR3 is CAWSTTLTGGGYTF. CDR3 DNA: TGTGCCTGGAGTACTACGTTAACCGGCGGGGGCTACACCTTC.

This chain joins TRBV2 and TRBJ2-2, with D maybe TRBD2 (7 bases). CDR1 is SNHLY, CDR2 FYNNEI, per germline. This CDR3 has 14 residues. Deletions cut 5 bases from V and 4 bases from J, with 11 bases between. Written as DNA, the CDR3 is TGTGCCAGCAGTCGGGGAGGGGGCACCGGGGAGCTGTTTTTT. It encodes CASSRGGGTGELFF.

The chain joins TRBV28 to TRBJ2-7; 11 nucleotides match TRBD2. Germline assignment: CDR1 MDHEN and CDR2 SYDVKM. V shed 8 bases, J shed 2 bases, and the junction held 11 bases outside the gene matches. The CDR3 loop spans 16 amino acids. This chain's CDR3 is CASPPPGLAETYEQYF. CDR3 bases: TGTGCCAGCCCCCCACCGGGACTAGCGGAGACCTACGAGCAGTACTTC.

This chain links TRBV30 with TRBJ2-7, with D tentatively TRBD2 (6 bases). V was pared by 1 base and J by 7 bases, with 14 bases between. The CDR3 runs 13 residues. The germline V gene encodes CDR1 GTSNPN and CDR2 SVGIG (reference sequence). CDR3 protein: CAWSGGVPGEQYF. The DNA for the CDR3 is TGTGCCTGGAGTGGCGGGGTGCCTGGGGAGCAGTACTTC.

The J gene is TRBJ2-2, the V gene TRBV27; 14 bases fit TRBD2. CDR1 and CDR2 from the germline V gene are MNHEY and SMNVEV (reference sequence). The CDR3 contains 17 residues. V was clipped by 6 bases and J by 4 bases; unmatched bases: 7. CDR3 sequence reads: CASSPGLAGGPTGELFF. The CDR3 region has the DNA TGTGCCAGCAGCCCTGGACTAGCGGGAGGTCCCACCGGGGAGCTGTTTTTT.

The V call is TRBV11-2, the J call TRBJ1-1, with TRBD1 identical over 8 bases. Per the germline V gene, CDR1 is SGHAT and CDR2 is FQNNGV. The junction had 7 bases not matched to a gene; V was cut back by 6 bases and J by 4 bases. This CDR3 contains 14 residues. CDR3 region: CASRVGQGSTEAFF. CDR3 bases: TGTGCCAGCAGGGTAGGACAGGGTAGCACTGAAGCTTTCTTT.

The CDR3 sequence: CASSLGQGSNQPQHF. The CDR3 nucleotides read TGTGCCAGCTCACTCGGACAGGGGAGCAATCAGCCCCAGCATTTT. J is TRBJ1-5 and V is TRBV18; TRBD1 agrees at 9 bases. After removal of 4 bases from V and 1 base from J, the junction contained 2 bases not matched to a gene. The CDR3 is made up of 15 amino acids. CDR1 and CDR2 (germline): KGHSH, LQKENI.

This clone was counted once. The rearrangement joins TRBV3-1 (or the pseudogene TRBV3-2) to TRBJ1-2, with D possibly being TRBD1 (6 bases). This CDR3 region has 15 residues. The V gene lost 6 bases and the J gene lost 5 bases, with 19 bases spanning the gap. CDR1 is LGHDT, CDR2 YNNKEL, per germline (reference sequence). As DNA, the CDR3 is TGTGCCAGCAGGCCTACAGGGATGGTGGGATATGGCTACACCTTC. This gives the protein CASRPTGMVGYGYTF.

The rearrangement joins TRBV6-5 to TRBJ1-1; 7 bases are shared with TRBD1. In germline, CDR1 is MNHEY, CDR2 SVGAGI. The V segment lost 2 bases and the J segment 4 bases; nucleotides outside the gene matches: 4. There are 14 residues in the CDR3. The CDR3 DNA follows: TGTGCCAGCAGTTACGAGGGGGCCGTCACTGAAGCTTTCTTT. Translation gives CASSYEGAVTEAFF.

The chain recombines TRBV5-1 with TRBJ1-2, with 9 bases aligning to TRBD1. Germline V gives CDR1 SGHRS, CDR2 YFSETQ. Germline trimming cut 1 base from V and 4 bases from J; bases unmatched to any gene: 14. The CDR3 totals 18 residues. Here the CDR3 DNA reads TGCGCCAGCAGCTTGCTTTTGACAGGGGGGTATAGAGGCTATGGCTACACCTTC. It is translated as CASSLLLTGGYRGYGYTF.

The chain combines TRBV4-1 with TRBJ2-1, with TRBD1 matching over 8 bases. The CDR3 is 14 residues long. V shed 6 bases and J 12 bases; nucleotides not matched to a gene: 13. Germline-derived CDR1 and CDR2 are MGHRA and YSYEKL. Here the CDR3 DNA reads TGCGCCAGCAGGCCCGGACAGGGTTTAAACGGGCAGTTCTTC. Amino acids: CASRPGQGLNGQFF.

The CDR3 reads CASNLAGANYGYTF. In nucleotides, the CDR3 is TGTGCCAGCAACCTAGCCGGGGCTAACTATGGCTACACCTTC. This chain joins TRBV6-6 and TRBJ1-2; D is uncertain. The ends were cut back, 7 bases at V and 0 bases at J, with 12 bases in the middle. This CDR3 contains 14 residues. CDR1 and CDR2 (germline): MNHNY, SVGAGI (reference sequence).

A word on this clone: This same CDR3 is encoded by further DNA sequences in the sample. J is TRBJ1-2 and V is TRBV7-9, with a tentative D call TRBD1 (6 bases). This CDR3 has 12 amino acids. The V gene's germline CDR1 is SEHNR and CDR2 FQNEAQ (reference sequence). Trimming took off 4 bases at V and 8 bases at J, with 11 bases between the two ends. The CDR3 reads CASSSPQGGYTF. CDR3 DNA sequence: TGTGCCAGCAGCTCGCCACAGGGAGGCTACACCTTC.

This clone was recorded only once. The gene calls are TRBV5-1 and TRBJ2-2, with D tentatively TRBD1 (5 bases). V was trimmed by 6 bases and J by 2 bases, leaving 20 bases between them. Germline CDR1 reads SGHRS; CDR2 reads YFSETQ. The CDR3 covers 17 residues. As DNA, the CDR3 is TGCGCCAGCACAGACCGTACAAGGGGAACAAACACCGGGGAGCTGTTTTTT. It specifies CASTDRTRGTNTGELFF.